The rows below give T cell receptor beta chains drawn from one sample of a study of T cell responses to AZD1222 COVID-19 vaccine. Libraries were prepared by immunoSEQ multiplex PCR; TCRdb keeps only in-frame clonotypes and omits some of them. In the table there are fewer than 85,000 clones, around 89% of which are singletons. The sample consisted of peripheral blood, taken on day 0 of AZD1222 vaccination. Receptors originate from an adult in good health. Both conserved end residues are part of each CDR3. D genes are given only for firm matches. Size values are once, few and many counts, or a class for expanded clones, and some rows have none.

>TRBJ2-3|NA|NA|TRBV12-3/TRBV12-4
CATRGDSTDTQYF
TGTGCCACCAGGGGAGACAGCACAGATACGCAGTATTTT
>TRBJ2-7|TRBD1|NA|TRBV7-9
CASSFTSLDRGHEQYF
TGTGCCAGCAGCTTCACTTCTCTGGACAGGGGCCACGAGCAGTACTTC
>TRBJ1-4|NA|NA|TRBV4-1
CASSKSEGEKLFF
TGCGCCAGCAGTAAAAGTGAGGGTGAAAAACTGTTTTTT
>TRBJ2-3|NA|NA|TRBV25-1
CASSKSGTSRPTDTQYF
TGTGCCAGCAGCAAATCGGGGACGTCCCGCCCCACAGATACGCAGTATTTT
>TRBJ2-5|TRBD1|NA|TRBV7-9
CASSFDRVQETQYF
TGTGCCAGCAGCTTCGACAGGGTCCAAGAGACCCAGTACTTC
>TRBJ1-4|TRBD1|NA|TRBV28
CASQGAAEGKSTLFF
TGTGCCAGCCAGGGGGCCGCCGAGGGAAAAAGCACCCTGTTTTTT
>TRBJ2-3|NA|NA|TRBV14
CASSHGAEDTDTQYF
TGTGCCAGCAGCCATGGGGCTGAGGACACAGATACGCAGTATTTT
>TRBJ2-7|NA|NA|TRBV27
CASRVGGRARVYEQYF
TGTGCCAGCAGAGTTGGGGGTAGAGCCAGGGTTTACGAGCAGTACTTC
>TRBJ1-4|NA|NA|TRBV6-5
CASNPPGATNEKLFF
TGTGCCAGCAACCCCCCGGGAGCAACTAATGAAAAACTGTTTTTT
>TRBJ1-5|NA|NA|TRBV2
CASSVVRENQPQHF
TGTGCCAGCAGTGTGGTGCGGGAAAATCAGCCCCAGCATTTT
>TRBJ1-1|TRBD1|NA|TRBV19
CASSTTGGRVEAFF
TGTGCCAGTTCAACGACAGGGGGCAGGGTAGAAGCTTTCTTT
>TRBJ2-1|NA|NA|TRBV6-4
CASSDSGYNEQFF
TGTGCCAGCAGTGACAGCGGCTACAATGAGCAGTTCTTC
>TRBJ2-7|TRBD1|NA|TRBV5-1
CASSLGGQGGEQYF
TGCGCCAGCAGCTTGGGGGGACAGGGAGGCGAGCAGTACTTC
>TRBJ2-2|NA|NA|TRBV27
CASSLGGAGELFF
TGTGCCAGCAGTTTAGGTGGGGCCGGGGAGCTGTTTTTT
>TRBJ1-3|NA|few|TRBV4-3
CASSQDLGPGNTIYF
TGCGCCAGCAGCCAAGATTTGGGGCCAGGAAACACCATATATTTT
>TRBJ2-3|NA|once|TRBV9
CASSFDGSTDTQYF
TGTGCCAGCAGCTTTGACGGTAGCACAGATACGCAGTATTTT
>TRBJ1-5|NA|NA|TRBV19
CASSIGRGRTQHF
TGTGCCAGTAGTATCGGTCGGGGGCGGACCCAGCATTTT
>TRBJ1-2|TRBD1|NA|TRBV29-1
CSVQSGQGATNYGYTF
TGCAGCGTCCAGTCGGGACAGGGGGCAACCAACTATGGCTACACCTTC
>TRBJ1-1|NA|NA|TRBV30
CAWMIITEAFF
TGTGCCTGGATGATAATAACTGAAGCTTTCTTT
>TRBJ1-5|NA|NA|TRBV6-5
CASSPQALGPQHF
TGTGCCAGCAGTCCCCAGGCTTTAGGGCCCCAGCATTTT
>TRBJ1-5|NA|NA|TRBV12-2
CASRFNQPQHF
TGTGCAAGTCGGTTTAATCAGCCCCAGCATTTT
>TRBJ2-7|NA|NA|TRBV11-2
CASSSNYEQYF
TGTGCCAGCAGCTCGAATTACGAGCAGTACTTC
>TRBJ1-4|NA|NA|TRBV30
CAWSNGRQITNEKLFF
TGTGCCTGGAGTAATGGCCGACAGATAACTAATGAAAAACTGTTTTTT
>TRBJ1-5|NA|NA|TRBV27
CASSLGLSNQPQHF
TGTGCCAGCAGTTTAGGACTGAGCAATCAGCCCCAGCATTTT
>TRBJ1-1|NA|NA|TRBV28
CASSDREAFF
TGTGCCAGCAGTGACAGAGAAGCTTTCTTT
>TRBJ2-3|NA|NA|TRBV9
CASSAWGITDTQYF
TGTGCCAGCAGCGCCTGGGGCATCACAGATACGCAGTATTTT